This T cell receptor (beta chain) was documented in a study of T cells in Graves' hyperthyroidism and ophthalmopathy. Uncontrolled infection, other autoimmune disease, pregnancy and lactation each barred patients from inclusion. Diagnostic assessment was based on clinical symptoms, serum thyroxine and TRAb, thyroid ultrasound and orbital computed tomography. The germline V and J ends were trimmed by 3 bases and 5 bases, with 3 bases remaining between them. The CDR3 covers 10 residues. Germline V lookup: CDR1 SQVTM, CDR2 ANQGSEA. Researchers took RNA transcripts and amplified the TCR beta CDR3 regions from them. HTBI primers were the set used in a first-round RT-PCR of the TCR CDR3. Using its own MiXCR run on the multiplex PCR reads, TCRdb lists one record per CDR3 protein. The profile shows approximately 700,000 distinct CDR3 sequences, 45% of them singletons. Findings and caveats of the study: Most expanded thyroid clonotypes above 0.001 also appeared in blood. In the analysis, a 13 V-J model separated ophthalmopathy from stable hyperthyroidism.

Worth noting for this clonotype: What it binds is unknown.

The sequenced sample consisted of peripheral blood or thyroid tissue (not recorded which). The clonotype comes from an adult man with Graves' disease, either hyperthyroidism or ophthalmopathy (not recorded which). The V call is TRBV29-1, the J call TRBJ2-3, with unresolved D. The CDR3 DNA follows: TGCAGCGTTGAGGAAGATACGCAGTATTTT. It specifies CSVEEDTQYF.